This T cell receptor (beta chain) was documented in a study of shared clonotypes between healthy human individuals. For the study at large: The study enrolled a couple of women and three men aged 18 to 49.

Germline CDR1 is SEHNR and CDR2 is FQNEAQ (reference sequence). CDR3 length: 13 residues. V lost 1 base and J 6 bases, leaving 8 bases between the germline ends. Original methodology: Sequence data from immunoSEQ were junction-only and lacked quality scores; consequently, filtering differed. TCRdb's copy holds only in-frame clones and misses some; the assay was immunoSEQ multiplex PCR. V and J calls and clone size are given by that table; D and trimming were obtained from the DNA. The repertoire holds a few million clones, around nine tenths seen once, with roughly 0.15% in the top ten. Study-level results: Clonotypes shared by all four donors outscored non-shared clonotypes in generation probability.

On this clone itself: What it binds is unknown.

Each donor was a Caucasian adult residing in Nashville, Tennessee. This sequence was found in a young man in good health. The chain links TRBV7-9 to TRBJ2-3; the D gene is possibly TRBD1 (6 bases). Material: naive CD4+ T cells sorted from blood. The subset: CD45RA+ positively selected. The CDR3 bases are TGTGCCAGCAGCTTAGACAGGGTTGATACGCAGTATTTT. Translation gives CASSLDRVDTQYF.